The 5 T cell receptor beta chains in this list originate from one sample, sequenced in a study of tissue T cells after allogeneic stem cell transplantation (dated by TCRdb to the early 2020s). The time point label, as the study defines it: human tissue collected at research (rapid) autopsy. Library construction relied on the immunoSEQ multiplex PCR assay. Here the immuneACCESS table is served through TCRdb, limited to in-frame sequences with V and J called. Missing clones are a known gap in these copies; in checked studies unresolved V genes cover under half, and the rest lacks a known reason. The sample table contains tens of thousands of clones; only one count was recorded for 70% to 75% of them. The ten biggest clones cover 6% to 8.5% of the sample. The material was tissue from the ileum, obtained at autopsy. The source is a female donor older than 55 with lung cancer.

The rearrangement joins TRBV5-4 to TRBJ2-7; 9 bases agree with TRBD1. The CDR3 is made up of 15 amino acids. CDR1 SGHNT and CDR2 YYREEE come from the germline V gene (reference sequence). The junction had 9 bases not matched to a gene; V was cut back by 1 base and J by 7 bases. CDR3 sequence reads: CASSLRGQGTREQYF. The CDR3 nucleotides are TGTGCCAGCAGCTTGCGGGGACAGGGCACGAGGGAGCAGTACTTC. The whole variable domain, remainder taken from reference TRBV5-4 and TRBJ2-7, is ETGVTQSPTHLIKTRGQQVTLRCSSQSGHNTVSWYQQALGQGPQFIFQYYREEENGRGNFPPRFSGLQFPNYSSELNVNALELDDSALYLCASSLRGQGTREQYFGPGTRLTVT.

The rearrangement joins TRBV18 to TRBJ2-7; no clear D. CDR1 is KGHSH, CDR2 LQKENI, per germline. V shed 3 bases and J shed 0 bases, with 12 bases lying between them. This CDR3 spans 15 amino acids. The CDR3 reads CASSPHPDNSYEQYF. The CDR3 DNA sequence: TGTGCCAGCTCACCCCACCCCGACAACTCCTACGAGCAGTACTTC.

CDR3 in amino acids: CATSGGLAEGALAEDTQYF. The CDR3 coding sequence is TGTGCCACATCCGGTGGACTAGCGGAAGGGGCACTGGCTGAAGATACGCAGTATTTT. This chain joins TRBV10-3 and TRBJ2-3; the match to TRBD2 covers 10 bases. The length of the CDR3 is 19 residues. Germline assignment: CDR1 ENHRY and CDR2 SYGVKD. The V segment lost 10 bases and the J segment 5 bases; nucleotides outside the gene matches: 24.

There are a few counts of this clone. V usage is TRBV10-3 and J usage is TRBJ1-5; D might be TRBD1 (6 bases). CDR1 and CDR2 from the germline V gene are ENHRY and SYGVKD. Between the trimmed V and J ends, which lost 4 bases and 3 bases, there was a span of 13 bases. This CDR3 has 15 residues. Here the CDR3 DNA reads TGTGCCATCAGTGGGACAGCCCATCCCAATCAGCCCCAGCATTTT. As protein: CAISGTAHPNQPQHF.

The chain combines TRBV7-2 with TRBJ2-7, with 7 bases fitting TRBD2. Trimming cost V 5 bases and J 3 bases; bases outside gene matches: 7. Germline V gene lookup returns CDR1 SGHTA and CDR2 FQGNSA. This CDR3 contains 14 residues. This CDR3 reads CASSLPGGGYEQYF. The CDR3 DNA reads as TGTGCCAGCAGCCTGCCGGGCGGGGGCTACGAGCAGTACTTC.